The 16 T cell receptor beta chains presented below share a single source sample, sequenced in a study of a mutant IDH1 vaccine in newly diagnosed glioma. Their antigens are not known. As to time point: week 47, end of study. The study gave 300 ug of mutant IDH1 20-mer peptide per vaccine dose, with topical imiquimod. Data came from immunoSEQ multiplex PCR; TCRdb stores just in-frame clones and leaves some out. The sample yields tens of thousands of clones, around three fifths seen once. This specimen consisted of peripheral blood mononuclear cells (PBMCs), obtained from a glioma patient whose treatment included an IDH1 peptide vaccine. All receptors derive from a man aged 35-49 years with glioma. Some clones in this sample may be carry-over from other donors' samples.

The V and J genes are TRBV2 and TRBJ1-2; D not certain. The V and J ends lost 1 base and 3 bases respectively, with 6 bases between them. The CDR3 has 13 residues. Germline assignment: CDR1 SNHLY and CDR2 FYNNEI. The CDR3 nucleotides read TGTGCCAGCAGTGAAGGGGCGGACTATGGCTACACCTTC. Its protein product is CASSEGADYGYTF.

The chain links TRBV6-6 to TRBJ1-5; maybe TRBD1 (5 bases). CDR3 length equals 14 residues. CDR1 is MNHNY, CDR2 SVGAGI, per germline (reference sequence). The V end was cut by 0 bases, the J end by 7 bases, with 10 bases between. DNA of the CDR3: TGTGCCAGCAGTTACTCGAGAGAGGGGCAGCCCCAGCATTTT. Protein sequence: CASSYSREGQPQHF.

J is TRBJ1-1 and V is TRBV9, with TRBD1 matching 8 bases. This CDR3 has 15 amino acids. CDR1 is SGDLS, CDR2 YYNGEE, per germline. V shed 2 bases and J 1 base; nucleotides not matched to a gene: 4. The CDR3 sequence: CASSVSGTGNTEAFF. The CDR3 nucleotides read TGTGCCAGCAGCGTTTCCGGGACAGGGAACACTGAAGCTTTCTTT.

V gene TRBV25-1 combines with J gene TRBJ2-1, with TRBD2 matching over 7 bases. Germline V CDR1 and CDR2: MGHDK, SYGVNS. The trim removed 3 bases at V and 1 base at J, leaving 6 bases unmatched. The CDR3 covers 16 residues. The DNA of the CDR3 is TGTGCCAGCAGTGACTCGGGGGGACCTTCCTACAATGAGCAGTTCTTC. It codes for CASSDSGGPSYNEQFF.

In this sample, this clone turned up a few times. Its ends do not fully match the called genes, so a read error is possible. The CDR3 DNA reads as TGTGCCAGCAGCGCGAACCAGGGACAGCCTTCTTTT. This sequence encodes CASSANQGQPSF. The V gene is TRBV9, the J gene TRBJ1-3, with 7 bases matching TRBD1. Per the germline V gene, CDR1 is SGDLS and CDR2 is YYNGEE. The CDR3 has 12 residues.

The chain combines TRBV5-1 with TRBJ2-3; possibly TRBD1 for D (6 bases). V was shortened by 3 bases and J by 6 bases, with 14 bases between the two germline ends. The CDR3 is 14 residues long. Germline lookup yields CDR1 SGHRS and CDR2 YFSETQ. The CDR3 protein is CASSSRPQGDTQYF. The CDR3 region has the DNA TGCGCCAGCAGCTCCCGACCCCAGGGGGATACGCAGTATTTT. Drawing the rest from reference TRBV5-1 and TRBJ2-3, the complete variable domain is KAGVTQTPRYLIKTRGQQVTLSCSPISGHRSVSWYQQTPGQGLQFLFEYFSETQRNKGNFPGRFSGRQFSNSRSEMNVSTLELGDSALYLCASSSRPQGDTQYFGPGTRLTVL.

The CDR3, as DNA: TGTGCCAGCAGCTTACCCCCGGGACAGGTTAACAATGAGCAGTTCTTC. Translation: CASSLPPGQVNNEQFF. The chain is built from TRBV7-9 and TRBJ2-1; 8 nucleotides agree with TRBD1. The germline V gene has CDR1 SEHNR and CDR2 FQNEAQ (reference sequence). The CDR3 is 16 residues long. The V and J ends lost 2 bases and 5 bases, in that order; junction bases with no gene match: 8.

This rearrangement joins TRBV5-1 to TRBJ2-7; 7 nucleotides line up with TRBD1. Germline CDR1 is SGHRS and CDR2 is YFSETQ. The CDR3 loop spans 18 amino acids. The trim removed 6 bases at V and 0 bases at J, leaving 18 bases unmatched. CDR3 sequence (DNA): TGCGCCAGCACCCGTTCGCTCGACAGGGCTTCGGGCTCCTACGAGCAGTACTTC. Translation gives CASTRSLDRASGSYEQYF.

V usage is TRBV7-8 and J usage is TRBJ2-5, with 11 bases identical to TRBD2. The CDR3 covers 16 residues. Trimming took 6 bases from V and 3 from J; bases not matched to a gene: 9. Germline values: CDR1 SGHVS, CDR2 FQNEAQ. The CDR3, as DNA: TGTGCCAGCAGTTACATAGCGGGGGGGTCGGAAGAGACCCAGTACTTC. This gives the protein CASSYIAGGSEETQYF.

This clone was seen once. The V and J genes are TRBV18 and TRBJ2-5, with 9 bases aligning to TRBD2. Unmatched junction bases numbered 12, after V lost 2 bases and J lost 5 bases. CDR1 and CDR2 from the germline V gene are KGHSH and LQKENI. The CDR3 is 17 amino acids. CDR3 amino acids: CASSPDSGGGAGETQYF. CDR3 sequence (DNA): TGTGCCAGCTCACCAGACTCTGGCGGGGGGGCCGGTGAGACCCAGTACTTC.

This clone was counted only a few times. This chain uses TRBV19 with TRBJ1-1; tentatively, D is TRBD1 (5 bases). The V end lost 5 bases, the J end lost 1 base, and 8 bases lay between the germline ends. The CDR3 runs to 13 residues. The germline V gene has CDR1 LNHDA and CDR2 SQIVND (reference sequence). CDR3 amino acids: CASSAGTNTEAFF. The CDR3 DNA sequence: TGTGCCAGTAGTGCAGGGACGAACACTGAAGCTTTCTTT.

The CDR3 nucleotides are TGTGCCAGCAGCCAACCCCTCGGACAGATAATAATGAACACTGAAGCTTTCTTT. Amino acids: CASSQPLGQIIMNTEAFF. The chain uses TRBV11-2 and TRBJ1-1, with a tentative D call TRBD1 (6 bases). Trimming stripped 5 bases from V and 0 bases from J, with 22 bases between. The germline V gene has CDR1 SGHAT and CDR2 FQNNGV. The CDR3 runs 18 residues.

The rearrangement uses TRBV30 and TRBJ1-2; no reliable D call. V was trimmed by 2 bases and J by 2 bases, leaving 6 bases between them. Looked up from germline, CDR1 is GTSNPN and CDR2 is SVGIG (reference sequence). The CDR3 consists of 12 residues. The CDR3 spells CAWSKGNYGYTF. The DNA for the CDR3 is TGTGCCTGGAGTAAAGGGAACTATGGCTACACCTTC.

The chain is built from TRBV5-1 and TRBJ2-7, with TRBD1 identical over 8 bases. Germline V gives CDR1 SGHRS, CDR2 YFSETQ. This CDR3 is built from 16 residues. V lost 0 bases to trimming and J lost 2 bases; unmatched junction nucleotides: 7. The CDR3 region has the DNA TGCGCCAGCAGCTTGGCCTCTGAGGGACAGGCCTACGAGCAGTACTTC. Translated, it gives CASSLASEGQAYEQYF.

The chain carries TRBV27 and TRBJ2-7, with 7 bases fitting TRBD2. With V trimmed by 6 bases and J by 2 bases, 10 bases remained unmatched. Germline V gives CDR1 MNHEY, CDR2 SMNVEV (reference sequence). The CDR3 has 15 residues. The CDR3 DNA sequence: TGTGCCAGCAGACCCCTGTCGCGGGGGACCTACGAGCAGTACTTC. It translates to CASRPLSRGTYEQYF.

This chain uses TRBV5-1 with TRBJ2-1; 7 bases match TRBD2. V dropped 7 bases and J dropped 2; count of bases not matched to a gene: 6. Germline lookup yields CDR1 SGHRS and CDR2 YFSETQ. The CDR3 has 14 amino acids. CDR3 protein: CASRGGATYNEQFF. In DNA form, the CDR3 reads TGCGCCAGCCGGGGAGGGGCCACCTACAATGAGCAGTTCTTC.